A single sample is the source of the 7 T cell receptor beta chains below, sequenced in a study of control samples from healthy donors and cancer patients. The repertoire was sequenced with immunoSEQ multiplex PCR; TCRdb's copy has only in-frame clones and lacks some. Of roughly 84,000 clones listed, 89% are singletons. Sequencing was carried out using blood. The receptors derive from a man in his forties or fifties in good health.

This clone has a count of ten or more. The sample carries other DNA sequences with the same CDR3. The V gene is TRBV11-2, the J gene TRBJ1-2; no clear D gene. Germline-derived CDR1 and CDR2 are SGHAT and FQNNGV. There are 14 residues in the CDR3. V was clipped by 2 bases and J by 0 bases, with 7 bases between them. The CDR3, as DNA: TGTGCCAGCAGCTTAACAAGAACTAACTATGGCTACACCTTC. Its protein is CASSLTRTNYGYTF.

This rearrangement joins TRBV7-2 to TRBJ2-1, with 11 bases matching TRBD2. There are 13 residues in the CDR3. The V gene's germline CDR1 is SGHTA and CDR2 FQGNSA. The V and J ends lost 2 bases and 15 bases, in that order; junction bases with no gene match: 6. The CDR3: CASSLQTSGVRFF. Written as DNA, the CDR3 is TGTGCCAGCAGCTTACAGACTAGCGGGGTCCGGTTCTTC.

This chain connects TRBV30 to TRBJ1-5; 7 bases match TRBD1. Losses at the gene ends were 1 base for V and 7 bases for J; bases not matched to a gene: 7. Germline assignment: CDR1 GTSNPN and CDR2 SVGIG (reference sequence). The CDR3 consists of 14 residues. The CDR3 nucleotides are TGTGCCTGGAGTGCGAGGGGGCAAGGCCAGCCCCAGCATTTT. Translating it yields CAWSARGQGQPQHF.

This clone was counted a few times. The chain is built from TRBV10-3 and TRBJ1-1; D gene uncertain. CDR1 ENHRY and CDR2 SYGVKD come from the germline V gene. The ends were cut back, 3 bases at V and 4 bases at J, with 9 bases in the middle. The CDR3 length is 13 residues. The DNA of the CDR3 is TGTGCCATCAGTGAAGGAAGCAGCACTGAAGCTTTCTTT. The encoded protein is CAISEGSSTEAFF.

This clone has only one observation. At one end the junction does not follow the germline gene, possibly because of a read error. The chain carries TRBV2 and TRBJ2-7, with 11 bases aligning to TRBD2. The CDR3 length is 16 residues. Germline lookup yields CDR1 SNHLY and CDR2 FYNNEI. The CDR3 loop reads CASREGSGGESYEQYF. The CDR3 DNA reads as TGTGCCAGCAGGGAAGGTAGCGGGGGGGAATCCTACGAGCAGTACTTC.

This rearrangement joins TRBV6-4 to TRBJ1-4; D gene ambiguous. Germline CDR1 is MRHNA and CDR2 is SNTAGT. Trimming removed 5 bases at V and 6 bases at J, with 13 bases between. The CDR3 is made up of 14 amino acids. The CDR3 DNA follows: TGTGCCAGCAGTCCGACTCACGGGGATGAAAAACTGTTTTTT. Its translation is CASSPTHGDEKLFF.

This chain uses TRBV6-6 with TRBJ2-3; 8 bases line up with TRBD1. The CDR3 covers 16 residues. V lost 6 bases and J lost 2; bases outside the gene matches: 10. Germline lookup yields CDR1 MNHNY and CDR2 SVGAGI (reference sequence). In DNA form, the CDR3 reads TGTGCCAGCAGCCAATCGGGACAGGTCTACACAGATACGCAGTATTTT. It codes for CASSQSGQVYTDTQYF.